Here is one T cell receptor (beta chain) with its context. This specimen belongs to a study of blood T cell repertoires in COVID-19. Study summary: From the United States, Italy and Spain came samples of acute and convalescent COVID-19.

Authors' processing steps: Estimation of nucleated cell counts relied on the amplification of reference gene primers. Only in-frame clones appear in the TCRdb table, and some are missing; sequencing was by immunoSEQ multiplex PCR. The D gene and trimming were derived from the DNA, and the V and J assignments and clone size from that table. This table has 300,000 or so clones, more than 75% appearing once. The CDR3 is 18 amino acids. The germline V gene has CDR1 MDHEN and CDR2 SYDVKM. V was shortened by 1 base and J by 1 base, with 20 bases between the two germline ends. The origin of this receptor is a man in his fifties with active or convalescent COVID-19. This rearrangement joins TRBV28 to TRBJ2-7; maybe TRBD2 (6 bases). Sequencing was performed on peripheral blood. As DNA, the CDR3 is TGTGCCAGCAGTTTATCCGGCCCCGGGGGTCGTAGGTCCTACGAGCAGTACTTC. Amino acids: CASSLSGPGGRRSYEQYF.